This TCR beta chain was sequenced in a study of shared clonotypes between healthy human individuals. Data came from immunoSEQ multiplex PCR; TCRdb stores just in-frame clones and leaves some out. The repertoire holds around 980,000 clones, with around 78% as singletons. Concerning this clone itself: Its antigen is not identified.

Study-level findings and limits: Naive subsets tended to show greater estimated richness than memory subsets. Investigators collected only blood, and repertoires in tissues likely differ.

Every contributor of samples was a Caucasian grown-up residing in Nashville, Tennessee. CD45RA-negative memory and CD45RA+ naive subsets were split from the CD4+ cells. The V end lost 5 bases, the J end lost 2 bases, and 16 bases lay between the germline ends. Germline V gives CDR1 MDHEN, CDR2 SYDVKM. The CDR3 totals 15 residues. The sample was memory CD4+ T cells from PBMCs. Stated subset: CD45RA-negative fraction. The TCR sequence derives from a man between 18 and 35 years old in good health. Some clones in this sample may be carry-over from other donors' samples. The rearrangement links TRBV28 to TRBJ2-7, with D possibly being TRBD1 or TRBD2 (5 bases each). Here the CDR3 DNA reads TGTGCCAGCAGTATAAACCGGGACGGGGCCTACGAGCAGTACTTC. Its translation is CASSINRDGAYEQYF. The full variable domain, in which reference TRBV28 and TRBJ2-7 provide the parts outside the CDR3, is DVKVTQSSRYLVKRTGEKVFLECVQDMDHENMFWYRQDPGLGLRLIYFSYDVKMKEKGDIPEGYSVSREKKERFSLILESASTNQTSMYLCASSINRDGAYEQYFGPGTRLTVT.